One sample yielded the 32 T cell receptor beta chains listed below, sequenced in a study of shared clonotypes between healthy human individuals. As defined, naive CD8 cells were CD45RO-negative and positively selected for CCR7, with terminally differentiated effector memory CD45RA+ cells excluded. Repertoires were generated with immunoSEQ multiplex PCR, while TCRdb's copy carries only in-frame clones and drops some. Among 2 million or so clones listed, about 95% were seen once. The sequencing input was naive CD8+ T cells sorted from blood. These receptors were obtained from a man between 18 and 29 years old in good health.

The count of this clone is one. The CDR3 loop is CASSLGQGEWYEQYF. In DNA, the CDR3 is TGTGCCAGCAGCTTAGGACAGGGGGAATGGTACGAGCAGTACTTC. The chain has TRBV7-6 and TRBJ2-7; 9 bases are a match to TRBD1. Trimming cost V 1 base and J 4 bases; bases outside gene matches: 5. Per the germline V gene, CDR1 is SGHVS and CDR2 is FNYEAQ. This CDR3 is 15 amino acids long.

This chain links TRBV29-1 with TRBJ2-2; TRBD1 is a possible D gene (5 bases). The CDR3 loop spans 12 amino acids. Trimming left V 6 bases short and J 5 bases short, with 10 bases between. CDR1 is SQVTM, CDR2 ANQGSEA, per germline. The CDR3 reads CSVQGETGELFF. The CDR3 DNA reads as TGCAGCGTGCAGGGTGAGACCGGGGAGCTGTTTTTT.

The rearrangement joins TRBV5-6 to TRBJ2-7, with D perhaps given as TRBD1 or TRBD2 (6 bases each). The germline CDR1 and CDR2 sequences are SGHDT and YYEEEE. The V end lost 4 bases, the J end lost 3 bases, and 17 bases lay between the germline ends. This CDR3 is 15 amino acids long. CDR3 coding DNA: TGTGCCAGCAGCCCGGTTGGGGGGCCCGTCTACGAGCAGTACTTC. The encoded protein is CASSPVGGPVYEQYF.

The J gene is TRBJ2-3, the V gene TRBV5-1; TRBD1 might be the D (6 bases). The CDR3 totals 14 residues. In germline, CDR1 is SGHRS, CDR2 YFSETQ. V was shortened by 4 bases and J by 4 bases, with 13 bases between the two germline ends. The CDR3 protein is CASSPVTGPDTQYF. The CDR3 DNA is TGCGCCAGCAGCCCAGTGACAGGTCCAGATACGCAGTATTTT. The whole variable domain, remainder taken from reference TRBV5-1 and TRBJ2-3, is KAGVTQTPRYLIKTRGQQVTLSCSPISGHRSVSWYQQTPGQGLQFLFEYFSETQRNKGNFPGRFSGRQFSNSRSEMNVSTLELGDSALYLCASSPVTGPDTQYFGPGTRLTVL.

The V and J genes are TRBV7-2 and TRBJ2-1, with a tentative D call TRBD1 (5 bases). The germline gives CDR1 SGHTA, CDR2 FQGNSA. V lost 5 bases to trimming and J lost 9 bases, with 17 bases between them. The CDR3 contains 14 residues. The CDR3 DNA follows: TGTGCCAGCAGCCCCACAAAGGGGCAGGGTGAGCAGTTCTTC. Encoded protein: CASSPTKGQGEQFF.

The chain is built from TRBV7-2 and TRBJ2-3, with TRBD2 identical over 9 bases. With 1 base clipped from V and 6 bases from J, the junction kept 8 bases outside the gene matches. Per germline, CDR1 SGHTA and CDR2 FQGNSA. This CDR3 spans 16 amino acids. CDR3 sequence (DNA): TGTGCCAGCAGCTTAGATGTGCGGGAGGGCCACGATACGCAGTATTTT. Encoded protein: CASSLDVREGHDTQYF.

This clone appeared a single time. The chain combines TRBV7-2 with TRBJ1-4; 8 bases line up with TRBD1. Germline V gene data show CDR1 as SGHTA and CDR2 as FQGNSA. The CDR3 sequence is 16 residues long. Unmatched junction bases numbered 12, after V lost 4 bases and J lost 8 bases. The CDR3 reads CASSSLLGQANEKLFF. CDR3 DNA: TGTGCCAGCAGCTCTCTCCTGGGACAGGCAAACGAAAAACTGTTTTTT.

This chain uses TRBV19 with TRBJ1-5; a weak D match, TRBD1 (5 bases). Per the germline V gene, CDR1 is LNHDA and CDR2 is SQIVND (reference sequence). The CDR3 covers 16 residues. With 3 bases removed from V and 2 bases from J, the gap between germline ends came to 14 bases. CDR3 nucleotides: TGTGCCAGTAGTATGGACGGGGGTCGGGGCAATCAGCCCCAGCATTTT. It is translated as CASSMDGGRGNQPQHF.

This rearrangement joins TRBV19 to TRBJ1-1; D is uncertain. V was clipped by 5 bases and J by 0 bases, with 7 bases between them. Germline V gene sequence: CDR1 LNHDA, CDR2 SQIVND (reference sequence). This CDR3 is 13 amino acids long. Written as DNA, the CDR3 is TGTGCCAGTAGTTTGGGCATGAACACTGAAGCTTTCTTT. Translated: CASSLGMNTEAFF.

A word on this clone: Additional DNA sequences in this sample encode the identical CDR3. V gene TRBV27 combines with J gene TRBJ1-1, with D tentatively TRBD1 (5 bases). This CDR3 has 12 residues. Trimming shortened V by 2 bases and J by 5 bases, and 6 bases separated the two germline ends. Germline V CDR1 and CDR2: MNHEY, SMNVEV (reference sequence). The CDR3 region has the DNA TGTGCCAGCAGTTTACGGGGGACTGAAGCTTTCTTT. This codes for CASSLRGTEAFF.

The chain couples TRBV7-8 to TRBJ2-7; possibly TRBD2 for D (5 bases). From germline, CDR1 is SGHVS and CDR2 FQNEAQ. V was pared by 7 bases and J by 3 bases, with 10 bases between. The CDR3 runs 12 residues. The chain's CDR3 is CASKGRDYEQYF. CDR3 in DNA: TGTGCCAGCAAAGGACGGGACTACGAGCAGTACTTC.

This sequence joins TRBV15 and TRBJ1-3; D remains unclear. Germline V gene data show CDR1 as LNHNV and CDR2 as YYDKDF (reference sequence). The CDR3 contains 15 residues. Trimming removed 0 bases at V and 3 bases at J, with 9 bases between. The CDR3 coding sequence is TGTGCCACCAGCAGAGATCGACCCAATGGAAACACCATATATTTT. Its translation is CATSRDRPNGNTIYF.

The chain has TRBV7-9 and TRBJ2-3, with D uncertain. The CDR3 has 16 residues. The ends were cut back, 1 base at V and 6 bases at J, with 17 bases in the middle. The germline CDR1 and CDR2 sequences are SEHNR and FQNEAQ (reference sequence). CDR3 coding DNA: TGTGCCAGCAGCTTAGTTATCGGCAGATCGTGGGATACGCAGTATTTT. It translates to CASSLVIGRSWDTQYF.

The chain employs TRBV9 and TRBJ2-1, with 9 bases aligning to TRBD2. CDR1 and CDR2 from the germline V gene are SGDLS and YYNGEE. CDR3 length: 16 residues. The trim removed 4 bases at V and 6 bases at J, leaving 11 bases unmatched. The CDR3 DNA is TGTGCCAGCAGCCCCGAAATAGGGACTAGCCTCAATGAGCAGTTCTTC. Protein product: CASSPEIGTSLNEQFF. The complete variable domain, with remaining parts taken from reference TRBV9 and TRBJ2-1, reads DSGVTQTPKHLITATGQRVTLRCSPRSGDLSVYWYQQSLDQGLQFLIQYYNGEERAKGNILERFSAQQFPDLHSELNLSSLELGDSALYFCASSPEIGTSLNEQFFGPGTRLTVL.

A note on this clone: The same CDR3 is also encoded by other DNA sequences in this sample. V gene TRBV6-6 combines with J gene TRBJ2-7; TRBD1 matches at 8 bases. The length of the CDR3 is 14 residues. Germline V CDR1 and CDR2: MNHNY, SVGAGI (reference sequence). V was clipped by 2 bases and J by 3 bases; unmatched bases: 3. CDR3 sequence reads: CASSYPGGSYEQYF. CDR3 nucleotides: TGTGCCAGCAGTTACCCAGGGGGCAGCTACGAGCAGTACTTC.

In its sample, this clone was seen once. The chain links TRBV21-1 to TRBJ1-5; the D call TRBD1 from the table was never checked on the DNA. TRBV21-1 is assigned pseudogene status. This CDR3 is built from 13 residues. The CDR3 sequence is CASGGQGNQPQHF. The CDR3 coding sequence is TGTGCCAGCGGGGGACAGGGGAATCAGCCCCAGCATTTT.

This clone appeared a single time. The chain employs TRBV5-1 and TRBJ1-1; TRBD1 aligns across 8 bases. The CDR3 loop spans 15 amino acids. V was pared by 0 bases and J by 6 bases, with 7 bases of the junction left unmatched. The germline CDR1 and CDR2 sequences are SGHRS and YFSETQ. CDR3 nucleotides: TGCGCCAGCAGCTTGGCCCGGACAGGGATCCCTGAAGCTTTCTTT. Translating gives CASSLARTGIPEAFF.

The gene calls are TRBV27 and TRBJ2-1; 10 bases line up with TRBD2. This CDR3 is built from 15 residues. Germline V gives CDR1 MNHEY, CDR2 SMNVEV (reference sequence). Trimming at V came to 5 bases and at J to 2 bases, leaving 3 bases not matched to a gene. CDR3 DNA sequence: TGTGCCAGCAGTGAGCGGGAGGGGACCTACAATGAGCAGTTCTTC. Translation: CASSEREGTYNEQFF.

CDR3 sequence: CASSGTDPYEQYF. The CDR3 coding sequence is TGTGCCAGCAGTGGGACAGATCCGTACGAGCAGTACTTC. The V gene is TRBV6-1, the J gene TRBJ2-7, with D possibly TRBD1 on 6 matching bases. Deletions cut 4 bases from V and 4 bases from J, with 11 bases between. CDR1 is MNHNS and CDR2 is SASEGT in the germline V gene. CDR3 length: 13 residues.

V and J are TRBV10-3 and TRBJ1-1; perhaps TRBD1 as D (5 bases). Trimming took 3 bases from V and 7 from J, leaving 9 bases between them. CDR3 length: 12 amino acids. Germline V CDR1 and CDR2: ENHRY, SYGVKD. The CDR3 DNA sequence: TGTGCCATCAGTGATTCTAGGGGTGAAGCTTTCTTT. This encodes CAISDSRGEAFF.

The count of this clone is one. V is TRBV10-3 and J is TRBJ2-3; the D gene is possibly TRBD1 (5 bases). V was pared by 0 bases and J by 4 bases, with 20 bases between. This CDR3 is built from 18 residues. Germline CDR1 reads ENHRY; CDR2 reads SYGVKD. CDR3 bases: TGTGCCATCAGTGAGTCGATGGGGCCCCGTCATGTCCCAGATACGCAGTATTTT. Residues: CAISESMGPRHVPDTQYF.

This clone was counted once. The chain recombines TRBV5-8 with TRBJ1-4; possible D gene TRBD1, 6 bases. Trimming shortened V by 0 bases and J by 5 bases, and 20 bases separated the two germline ends. The CDR3 has 18 amino acids. Germline assignment: CDR1 SGHTS and CDR2 YDEGEE. This CDR3 is CASSLGLTLTGSNEKLFF. The DNA for the CDR3 is TGTGCCAGCAGCTTGGGGCTCACCCTTACAGGGTCGAATGAAAAACTGTTTTTT.

This chain uses TRBV28 with TRBJ2-3; 8 positions match TRBD1. CDR3 size: 13 residues. The germline V gene encodes CDR1 MDHEN and CDR2 SYDVKM. With V trimmed by 2 bases and J by 14 bases, 9 bases remained unmatched. CDR3 loop: CASSLMAGQGPYF. CDR3 bases: TGTGCCAGCAGTTTAATGGCAGGACAGGGTCCGTATTTT.

V and J are TRBV27 and TRBJ1-6; perhaps TRBD1 as D (5 bases). The CDR3 contains 13 residues. V lost 4 bases and J 10 bases, leaving 11 bases between the germline ends. Germline V gene lookup returns CDR1 MNHEY and CDR2 SMNVEV (reference sequence). The CDR3: CASSSGTMSPLHF. In DNA, the CDR3 is TGTGCCAGCAGTTCAGGGACTATGTCACCCCTCCACTTT.

This rearrangement joins TRBV4-3 to TRBJ1-5, with unresolved D. The CDR3 has 16 amino acids. The V gene's germline CDR1 is LGHNA and CDR2 YSLEER. Trimming left V 0 bases short and J 8 bases short, with 17 bases between. CDR3 amino acids: CASSQDLMLLSKPQHF. DNA of the CDR3: TGCGCCAGCAGCCAAGATCTAATGTTGTTGTCAAAGCCCCAGCATTTT.

About this clone: A far larger clone is a single base away, which makes a read error likely. The CDR3 does not close with the conserved phenylalanine or tryptophan, likely indicating a read error. The V and J genes are TRBV7-3 and TRBJ1-2; D call uncertain. This CDR3 spans 12 amino acids. Germline lookup yields CDR1 SGHTA and CDR2 FQGTGA. The V end lost 3 bases, the J end lost 4 bases, and 6 bases lay between the germline ends. In DNA form, the CDR3 reads TGTGCCAGCAGCTTCCAGGTCTATGGCTACACCCTC. Translation gives CASSFQVYGYTL.

J is TRBJ2-7 and V is TRBV30; TRBD1 agrees at 7 bases. Germline assignment: CDR1 GTSNPN and CDR2 SVGIG (reference sequence). Unmatched junction bases numbered 5, after V lost 0 bases and J lost 3 bases. This CDR3 spans 14 amino acids. The CDR3, as DNA: TGTGCCTGGAGTGTAGGGGCAGGGGGCTACGAGCAGTACTTC. This gives the protein CAWSVGAGGYEQYF. Variable domain in full (rest from reference TRBV30 and TRBJ2-7): SQTIHQWPATLVQPVGSPLSLECTVEGTSNPNLYWYRQAAGRGLQLLFYSVGIGQISSEVPQNLSASRPQDRQFILSSKKLLLSDSGFYLCAWSVGAGGYEQYFGPGTRLTVT.

V and J are TRBV12-5 and TRBJ2-2; D remains ambiguous. CDR3 length: 16 residues. Per germline, CDR1 LGHNT and CDR2 FRNRAP. The V gene lost 1 base and the J gene lost 5 bases, with 14 bases spanning the gap. The CDR3 DNA reads as TGTGCTAGTGGTTTGGAATTTCCCAGTTGGACCGGGGAGCTGTTTTTT. Translation gives CASGLEFPSWTGELFF.

The chain uses TRBV4-1 and TRBJ2-1; D is undetermined. The CDR3 is made up of 12 amino acids. Germline lookup yields CDR1 MGHRA and CDR2 YSYEKL. The V end lost 3 bases, the J end lost 7 bases, and 7 bases lay between the germline ends. This CDR3 is CASSQTRNEQFF. CDR3 DNA sequence: TGCGCCAGCAGCCAGACCCGAAATGAGCAGTTCTTC.

The V and J genes are TRBV5-1 and TRBJ2-3; 8 bases match TRBD1. Germline V gives CDR1 SGHRS, CDR2 YFSETQ. This CDR3 contains 14 residues. V shed 3 bases, J shed 4 bases, and the junction held 4 bases outside the gene matches. The DNA for the CDR3 is TGCGCCAGCAGCTCTTGGACAGGGTCAGATACGCAGTATTTT. Translated, it gives CASSSWTGSDTQYF.

The chain recombines TRBV9 with TRBJ2-7; tentatively, D is TRBD1 or TRBD2 (6 bases each). V was shortened by 4 bases and J by 6 bases, with 14 bases between the two germline ends. Germline CDR1 SGDLS, CDR2 YYNGEE. The CDR3 is 13 amino acids. CDR3: CASSPGGIAEQYF. The CDR3 nucleotides read TGTGCCAGCAGCCCCGGGGGCATAGCCGAGCAGTACTTC.

The chain couples TRBV7-9 to TRBJ2-1; D may correspond to TRBD1 or TRBD2 (5 bases each). Trimming left V 4 bases short and J 9 bases short, with 19 bases between. The CDR3 consists of 15 residues. Germline V gives CDR1 SEHNR, CDR2 FQNEAQ (reference sequence). DNA for the CDR3: TGTGCCAGCAGCTCTCCGGGTGGGGGTAAGGGTGAGCAGTTCTTC. Residues: CASSSPGGGKGEQFF.